These T cell receptor beta chains were read from a single sample in a study of cytomegalovirus exposure and HLA in healthy donors. The table came from immunoSEQ multiplex PCR; TCRdb's copy has only in-frame clones and leaves some out. The sample has 100,000 or so clones, 79% seen once. Sequencing input: PBMCs. All receptors come from a woman aged 40-49 years in good health and CMV-seronegative. The CDR3 runs from the conserved cysteine through the conserved F or W.

TRBV5-6	TRBJ1-3	CASSSDRGGNTIYF
TRBV28	TRBJ1-2	CASSSLRTADNYGYTF
TRBV28	.	CASSAGLAPYEQYF
TRBV5-6	TRBJ1-2	CASSPGGASYGYTF
TRBV5-6	TRBJ1-3	CASSLVGIAGNTIYF
TRBV6-6	TRBJ2-3	CASTAAGTDTQYF
TRBV20-1	TRBJ1-1	CSAGGGTEAFF
TRBV4-3	TRBJ2-3	CASSQGQGDTQYF
TRBV5-4	TRBJ1-4	CASSLRGYNEKLFF
TRBV7-2	TRBJ1-1	CASSLAGQVNTEAFF
TRBV5-8	TRBJ2-7	CASSLGLAAEQYF
TRBV28	TRBJ2-7	CASSPPSSYEQYF
TRBV29-1	TRBJ2-7	CSVGRRDGSYEQYF
TRBV27	TRBJ2-5	CASSLKCPYQETQYF
TRBV27	TRBJ2-7	CASSLSDTPDYEQYF
TRBV5-1	TRBJ2-1	CASSQGGRLVNEQFF
TRBV7-9	TRBJ2-7	CASSSDRLWGEQYF
TRBV5-1	TRBJ2-2	CASSLVQGSTGELFF
TRBV6-4	TRBJ2-1	CASSPYGGRMVSYNEQFF
TRBV5-1	TRBJ1-1	CASSFGQTQNTEAFF
TRBV5-5	TRBJ1-1	CASSLGGGGGKTEAFF
TRBV6-5	TRBJ2-7	CASHPTGQAYEQYF
TRBV30	TRBJ1-6	CAWSQGQDNSPLHF
TRBV9	TRBJ2-3	CASSASGRGTDTQYF
TRBV5-8	TRBJ2-7	CASSFAGTGVYEQYF
TRBV5-4	TRBJ2-5	CASSLDRNQETQYF
TRBV2	TRBJ2-1	CASSGLGLAGNNEQFF
TRBV28	TRBJ1-5	CASSFSLTDRDQHF
TRBV19	TRBJ1-2	CASSWEGTNYGYTF
TRBV4-2	TRBJ2-7	CASSLGTGRYEQYF
TRBV7-2	TRBJ2-5	CASSPGLAGVSEQYF
TRBV27	TRBJ1-2	CASSLSPGGNYGYTF
TRBV27	TRBJ1-1	CASSRGMGWDTEAFF
TRBV7-2	TRBJ1-1	CASSPYDTEAFF
TRBV28	TRBJ2-3	CASRVATDTQYF
TRBV15	TRBJ2-7	CATSRVRTGAFYEQYF
TRBV18	TRBJ2-5	CASSPRRGGRETQYF
TRBV5-1	TRBJ2-7	CASSFRGQGYEQYF
TRBV2	TRBJ2-2	CASRKGQGRVTGELFF
TRBV7-9	TRBJ1-2	CSSSLVTLRSSNYGYTF
TRBV27	TRBJ1-2	CASRSPGDYGYTF
TRBV28	TRBJ2-7	CASSSLDRNSYEQYF
TRBV18	TRBJ1-4	CASSPDRGDEKLFF
TRBV13	TRBJ2-7	CASSPPGQVFEQYF
TRBV21-1	TRBJ2-1	CASTYPRASHSYNEQFF
TRBV28	TRBJ2-6	CASKTGTAGANVLTF
TRBV10-2	TRBJ2-1	CASSYDRSSYNEQFF
TRBV13	TRBJ2-3	CASRQAGANTDTQYF
TRBV5-4	TRBJ2-3	CASSPGGSDTQYF
TRBV5-4	TRBJ1-2	CASSSLDRGDYGYTF
TRBV5-1	TRBJ1-3	CASSLGRAGNTIYF
TRBV5-4	TRBJ2-2	CASSGLAGGLAGELFF
TRBV4-1	TRBJ2-7	CASSRQTNSGSYEQYF
TRBV5-1	TRBJ2-1	CASRDSMSSYNEQFF
TRBV9	TRBJ2-7	CASSGATGDYEQYF
TRBV5-6	TRBJ1-2	CASSFGTGASYGYTF
TRBV28	TRBJ2-3	CASSLKRGSSYTQYF
TRBV11-2	TRBJ2-7	CASSSLTSNGQYF